This entry lists 11 T cell receptor beta chains sequenced from one sample in a study of blood T cell repertoires in COVID-19. Here immunoSEQ multiplex PCR was the method, and the copy in TCRdb shows in-frame clones only, minus some. The sample has over 55,000 clones, around 82% seen once; the top ten hold 8% to 9%. The sequenced material came from peripheral blood. These TCRs come from a man between 50 and 59 years old with active COVID-19.

The genes are TRBV4-3 and TRBJ1-3; TRBD1 matches 12 bases. The J segment lost 3 bases and the V segment lost 4 bases, leaving 1 base of the junction unmatched. The CDR3 length is 15 residues. Looked up from germline, CDR1 is LGHNA and CDR2 is YSLEER. CDR3 nucleotides: TGCGCCAGCAGCCGGGACAGGGGGCTTGGAAACACCATATATTTT. It is translated as CASSRDRGLGNTIYF.

The genes are TRBV5-4 and TRBJ1-6, with a possible D match to TRBD1 (6 bases). With 0 bases removed from V and 0 bases from J, the gap between germline ends came to 13 bases. This CDR3 is 18 amino acids long. Germline V lookup: CDR1 SGHNT, CDR2 YYREEE (reference sequence). CDR3 sequence: CASSLAPPGVSYNSPLHF. The CDR3 nucleotides read TGTGCCAGCAGCTTGGCCCCCCCAGGGGTCTCCTATAATTCACCCCTCCACTTT.

This sequence joins TRBV7-9 and TRBJ2-7; a possible D gene is TRBD2 (5 bases). V gave up 2 bases and J gave up 2 bases, with 13 bases separating them. This CDR3 contains 15 residues. Germline V gene sequence: CDR1 SEHNR, CDR2 FQNEAQ (reference sequence). DNA of the CDR3: TGTGCCAGCAGCTTACTATGGACTGGGGCCTACGAGCAGTACTTC. It encodes CASSLLWTGAYEQYF.

This clone has just one count. V is TRBV4-2 and J is TRBJ1-4; TRBD1 matches at 9 bases. There are 17 residues in the CDR3. CDR1 and CDR2 from the germline V gene are LGHNA and YNFKEQ. Trimming took 4 bases from V and 8 from J; bases not matched to a gene: 14. This CDR3 is CASSPGQGTPRREKLFF. CDR3 bases: TGTGCCAGCAGCCCGGGACAGGGTACCCCCCGGCGGGAAAAACTGTTTTTT.

The CDR3 DNA sequence: TGCGCCAGCAGCTTGGGGGCCTCTTTCTACGAGCAGTACTTC. Encoded protein: CASSLGASFYEQYF. V is TRBV5-1 and J is TRBJ2-7; D gene ambiguous. Trimming removed 0 bases from V and 3 bases from J, with 10 bases in between. Per germline, CDR1 SGHRS and CDR2 YFSETQ. The CDR3 is 14 residues long.

The chain couples TRBV5-1 to TRBJ2-1, with 14 positions matching TRBD2. V gave up 3 bases and J gave up 2 bases; unmatched junction bases: 1. The germline V gene encodes CDR1 SGHRS and CDR2 YFSETQ. The CDR3 is 16 residues long. The CDR3 here is CASSWGLAGAYNEQFF. The CDR3 DNA sequence: TGCGCCAGCAGCTGGGGACTAGCGGGAGCCTACAATGAGCAGTTCTTC.

This chain links TRBV9 with TRBJ2-7; 8 nucleotides match TRBD1. CDR3 length equals 18 residues. The germline V gene encodes CDR1 SGDLS and CDR2 YYNGEE. V was clipped by 0 bases and J by 2 bases; unmatched bases: 13. CDR3 region: CASSVGSPTGGVPYEQYF. The CDR3 coding sequence is TGTGCCAGCAGCGTAGGATCCCCCACAGGGGGAGTCCCCTACGAGCAGTACTTC.

The genes are TRBV13 and TRBJ2-5, with 8 bases that match TRBD1. Germline V gene sequence: CDR1 PRHDT, CDR2 FYEKMQ (reference sequence). Trimming removed 4 bases from V and 2 bases from J; junction bases left unmatched: 9. CDR3 length: 16 residues. The CDR3, as DNA: TGTGCCAGCAGCTCCAAGAGACAGGGGTCGCAAGAGACCCAGTACTTC. The encoded protein is CASSSKRQGSQETQYF.

V usage is TRBV30 and J usage is TRBJ1-6; D may be TRBD1 (5 bases). The germline gives CDR1 GTSNPN, CDR2 SVGIG (reference sequence). Trimming took 2 bases from V and 8 from J, leaving 22 bases between them. This CDR3 spans 17 amino acids. The CDR3 bases are TGTGCCTGGAGTCCCCCCTCCCCTTCGACAGACTATTCACCCCTCCACTTT. It specifies CAWSPPSPSTDYSPLHF.

V usage is TRBV5-1 and J usage is TRBJ2-3, with D possibly TRBD1 on 5 matching bases. The CDR3 is 13 residues long. CDR1 is SGHRS and CDR2 is YFSETQ in the germline V gene. Trimming stripped 1 base from V and 6 bases from J, with 9 bases between. DNA of the CDR3: TGCGCCAGCAGCTTGCAAGGGGTCGATACGCAGTATTTT. Translated: CASSLQGVDTQYF.

The chain couples TRBV7-9 to TRBJ2-3; 8 bases fit TRBD2. CDR3 length: 14 amino acids. Trimming cost V 8 bases and J 2 bases; bases outside gene matches: 6. Germline assignment: CDR1 SEHNR and CDR2 FQNEAQ (reference sequence). For the CDR3, the DNA is TGTGCCAGCGGGATAGCGGGAAACACAGATACGCAGTATTTT. This encodes CASGIAGNTDTQYF.